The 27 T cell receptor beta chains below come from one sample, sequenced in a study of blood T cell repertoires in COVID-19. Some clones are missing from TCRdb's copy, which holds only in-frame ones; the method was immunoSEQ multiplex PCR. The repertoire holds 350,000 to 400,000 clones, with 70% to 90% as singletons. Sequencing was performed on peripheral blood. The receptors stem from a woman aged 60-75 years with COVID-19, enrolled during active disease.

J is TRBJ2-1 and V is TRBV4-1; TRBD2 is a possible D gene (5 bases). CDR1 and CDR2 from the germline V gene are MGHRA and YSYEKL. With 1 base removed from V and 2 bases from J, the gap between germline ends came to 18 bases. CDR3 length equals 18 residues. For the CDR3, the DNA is TGCGCCAGCAGCCAAGGGGCCGACGGGGTGAGTCCCTACAATGAGCAGTTCTTC. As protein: CASSQGADGVSPYNEQFF.

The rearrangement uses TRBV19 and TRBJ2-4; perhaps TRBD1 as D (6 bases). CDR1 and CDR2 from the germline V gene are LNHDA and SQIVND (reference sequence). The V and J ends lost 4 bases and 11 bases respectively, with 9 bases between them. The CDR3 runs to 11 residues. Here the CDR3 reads CASSRQEVQYF. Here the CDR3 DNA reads TGTGCCAGTAGTAGACAGGAGGTTCAGTACTTC.

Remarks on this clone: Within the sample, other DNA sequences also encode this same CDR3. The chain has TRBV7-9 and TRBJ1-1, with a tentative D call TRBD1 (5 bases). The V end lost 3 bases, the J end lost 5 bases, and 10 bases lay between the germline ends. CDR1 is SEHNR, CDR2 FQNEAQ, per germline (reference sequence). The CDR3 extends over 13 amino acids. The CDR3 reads CASSFQGSTEAFF. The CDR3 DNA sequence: TGTGCCAGCAGCTTTCAGGGATCAACTGAAGCTTTCTTT.

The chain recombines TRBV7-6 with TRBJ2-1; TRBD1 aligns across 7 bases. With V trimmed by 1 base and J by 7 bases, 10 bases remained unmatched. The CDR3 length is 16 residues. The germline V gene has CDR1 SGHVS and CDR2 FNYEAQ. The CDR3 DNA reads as TGTGCCAGCAGCTTAGGGGGTCAGGGGGTAGGAAATGAGCAGTTCTTC. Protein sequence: CASSLGGQGVGNEQFF. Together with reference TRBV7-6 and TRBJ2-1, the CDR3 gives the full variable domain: GAGVSQSPRYKVTKRGQDVALRCDPISGHVSLYWYRQALGQGPEFLTYFNYEAQQDKSGLPNDRFSAERPEGSISTLTIQRTEQRDSAMYRCASSLGGQGVGNEQFFGPGTRLTVL.

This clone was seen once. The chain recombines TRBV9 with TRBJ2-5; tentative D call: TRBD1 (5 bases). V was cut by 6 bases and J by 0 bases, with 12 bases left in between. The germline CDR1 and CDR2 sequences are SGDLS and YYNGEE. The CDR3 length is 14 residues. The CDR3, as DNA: TGTGCCAGCACCCTCACAGGAAACCAAGAGACCCAGTACTTC. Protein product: CASTLTGNQETQYF.

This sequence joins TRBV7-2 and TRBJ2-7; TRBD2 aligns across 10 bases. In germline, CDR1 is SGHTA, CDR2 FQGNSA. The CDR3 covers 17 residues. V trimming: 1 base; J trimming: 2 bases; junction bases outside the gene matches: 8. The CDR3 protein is CASSLEAGGSWAYEQYF. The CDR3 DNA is TGTGCCAGCAGCTTAGAAGCGGGGGGGTCCTGGGCCTACGAGCAGTACTTC.

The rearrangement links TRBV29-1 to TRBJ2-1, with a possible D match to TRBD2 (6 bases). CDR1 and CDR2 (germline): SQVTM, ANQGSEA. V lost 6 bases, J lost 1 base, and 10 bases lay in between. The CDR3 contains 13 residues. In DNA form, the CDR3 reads TGCAGCGTGACGGGGGAATCCTACAATGAGCAGTTCTTC. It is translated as CSVTGESYNEQFF.

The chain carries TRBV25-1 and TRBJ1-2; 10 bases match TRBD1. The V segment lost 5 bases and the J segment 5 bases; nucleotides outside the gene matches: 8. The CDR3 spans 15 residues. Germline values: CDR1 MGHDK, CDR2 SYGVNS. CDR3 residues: CASSLTGTGDYGYTF. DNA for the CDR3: TGTGCCAGCAGTCTGACCGGGACAGGGGATTATGGCTACACCTTC.

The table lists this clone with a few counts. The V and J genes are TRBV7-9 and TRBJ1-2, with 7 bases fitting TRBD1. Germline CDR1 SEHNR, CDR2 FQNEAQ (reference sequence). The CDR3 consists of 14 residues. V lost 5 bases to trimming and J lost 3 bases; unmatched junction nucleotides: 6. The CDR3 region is CASSVSTGYYGYTF. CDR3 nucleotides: TGTGCCAGCAGCGTATCGACAGGGTACTATGGCTACACCTTC.

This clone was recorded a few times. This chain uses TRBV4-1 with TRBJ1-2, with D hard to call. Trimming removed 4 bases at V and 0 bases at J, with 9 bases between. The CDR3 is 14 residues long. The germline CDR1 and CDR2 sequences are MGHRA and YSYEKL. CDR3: CASSRRQTNYGYTF. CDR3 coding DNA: TGCGCCAGCAGCCGAAGACAAACTAACTATGGCTACACCTTC.

For the CDR3, the DNA is TGTGCCAGCAGCCAGGACAGGGAATCCTACGAGCAGTACTTC. Protein: CASSQDRESYEQYF. This chain connects TRBV7-2 to TRBJ2-7; 8 bases map to TRBD1. Germline CDR1 and CDR2: SGHTA and FQGNSA. The CDR3 has 14 residues. J lost 1 base, V lost 5 bases, and 4 bases had no gene match.

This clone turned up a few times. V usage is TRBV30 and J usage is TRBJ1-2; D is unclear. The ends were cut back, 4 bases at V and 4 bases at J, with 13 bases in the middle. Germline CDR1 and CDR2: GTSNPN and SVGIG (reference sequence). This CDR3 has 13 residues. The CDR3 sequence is CAWNPAQSYGYTF. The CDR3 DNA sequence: TGTGCCTGGAATCCAGCACAGAGCTATGGCTACACCTTC.

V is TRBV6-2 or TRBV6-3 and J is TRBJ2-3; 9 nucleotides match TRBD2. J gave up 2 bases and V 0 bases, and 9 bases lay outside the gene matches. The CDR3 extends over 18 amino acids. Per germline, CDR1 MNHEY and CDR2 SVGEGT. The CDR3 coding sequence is TGTGCCAGCAGTTACTCGGTGCTATGGACTAGCGCCACAGATACGCAGTATTTT. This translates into CASSYSVLWTSATDTQYF.

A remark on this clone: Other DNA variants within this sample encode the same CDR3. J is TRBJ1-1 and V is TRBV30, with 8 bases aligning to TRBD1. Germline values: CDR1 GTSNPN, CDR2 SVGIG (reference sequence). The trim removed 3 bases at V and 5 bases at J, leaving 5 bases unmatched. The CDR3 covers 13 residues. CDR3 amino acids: CAWSRTGGTEAFF. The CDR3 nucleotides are TGTGCCTGGAGCCGTACAGGGGGGACTGAAGCTTTCTTT. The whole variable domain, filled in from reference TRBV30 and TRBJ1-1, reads SQTIHQWPATLVQPVGSPLSLECTVEGTSNPNLYWYRQAAGRGLQLLFYSVGIGQISSEVPQNLSASRPQDRQFILSSKKLLLSDSGFYLCAWSRTGGTEAFFGQGTRLTVV.

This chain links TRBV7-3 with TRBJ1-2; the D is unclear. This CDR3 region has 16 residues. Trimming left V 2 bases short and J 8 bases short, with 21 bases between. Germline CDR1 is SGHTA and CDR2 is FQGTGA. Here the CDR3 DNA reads TGTGCCAGCAGCTTAGATTCCCAGGTTTGGTTCTTCGGCTACACCTTC. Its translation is CASSLDSQVWFFGYTF.

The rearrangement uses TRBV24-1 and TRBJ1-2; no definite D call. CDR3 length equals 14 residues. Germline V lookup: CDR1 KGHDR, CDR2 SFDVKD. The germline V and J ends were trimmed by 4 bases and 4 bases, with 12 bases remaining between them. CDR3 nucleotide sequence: TGTGCCACCAGTGACCGAGACAAAAGCTATGGCTACACCTTC. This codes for CATSDRDKSYGYTF.

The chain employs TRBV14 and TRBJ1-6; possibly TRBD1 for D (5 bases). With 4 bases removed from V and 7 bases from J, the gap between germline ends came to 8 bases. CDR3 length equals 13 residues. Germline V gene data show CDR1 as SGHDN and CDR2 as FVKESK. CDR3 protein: CASSLQGNSPLHF. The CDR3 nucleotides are TGTGCCAGCAGCCTCCAGGGAAATTCACCCCTCCACTTT.

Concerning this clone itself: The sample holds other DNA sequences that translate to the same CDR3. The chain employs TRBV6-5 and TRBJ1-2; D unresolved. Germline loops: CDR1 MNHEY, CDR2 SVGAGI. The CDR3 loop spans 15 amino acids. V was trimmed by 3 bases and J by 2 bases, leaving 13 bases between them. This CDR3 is CASSYRLGVNYGYTF. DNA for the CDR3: TGTGCCAGCAGTTATCGACTTGGAGTAAACTATGGCTACACCTTC.

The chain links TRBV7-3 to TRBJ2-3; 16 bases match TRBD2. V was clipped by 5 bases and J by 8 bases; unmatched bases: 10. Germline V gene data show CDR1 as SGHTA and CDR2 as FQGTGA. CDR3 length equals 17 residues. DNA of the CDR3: TGTGCCAGCAGCCGAACCCCGGGACTAGCGGGGGGGTTTACGCAGTATTTT. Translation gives CASSRTPGLAGGFTQYF.

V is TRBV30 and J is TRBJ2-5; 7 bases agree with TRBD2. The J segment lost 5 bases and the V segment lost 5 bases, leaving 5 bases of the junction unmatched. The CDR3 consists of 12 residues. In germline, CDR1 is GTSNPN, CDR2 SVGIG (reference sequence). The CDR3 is CAWGTIGETQYF. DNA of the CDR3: TGTGCCTGGGGGACTATCGGGGAGACCCAGTACTTC. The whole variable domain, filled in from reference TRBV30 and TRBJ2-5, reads SQTIHQWPATLVQPVGSPLSLECTVEGTSNPNLYWYRQAAGRGLQLLFYSVGIGQISSEVPQNLSASRPQDRQFILSSKKLLLSDSGFYLCAWGTIGETQYFGPGTRLLVL.

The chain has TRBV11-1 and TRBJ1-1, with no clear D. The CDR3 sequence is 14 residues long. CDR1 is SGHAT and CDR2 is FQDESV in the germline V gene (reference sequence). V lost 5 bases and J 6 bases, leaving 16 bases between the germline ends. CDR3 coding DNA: TGTGCCAGCAGCCCGCCACTGGGCCTCGCTGAAGCTTTCTTT. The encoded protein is CASSPPLGLAEAFF.

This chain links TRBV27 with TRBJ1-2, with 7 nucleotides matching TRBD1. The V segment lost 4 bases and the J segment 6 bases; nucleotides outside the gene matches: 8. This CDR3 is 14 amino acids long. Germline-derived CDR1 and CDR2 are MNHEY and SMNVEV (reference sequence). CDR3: CASSSPGTDNGYTF. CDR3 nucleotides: TGTGCCAGCAGTTCCCCCGGGACAGATAATGGCTACACCTTC.

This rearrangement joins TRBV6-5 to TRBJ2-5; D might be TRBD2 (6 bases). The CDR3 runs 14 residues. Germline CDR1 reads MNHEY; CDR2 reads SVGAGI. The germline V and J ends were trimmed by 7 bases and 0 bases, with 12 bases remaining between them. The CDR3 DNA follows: TGTGCCAGCACCCCGGAGGGGTACCAAGAGACCCAGTACTTC. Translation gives CASTPEGYQETQYF.

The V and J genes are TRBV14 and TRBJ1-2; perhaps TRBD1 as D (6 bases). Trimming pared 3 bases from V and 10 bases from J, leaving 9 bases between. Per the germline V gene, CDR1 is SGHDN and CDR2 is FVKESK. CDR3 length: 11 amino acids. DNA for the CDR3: TGTGCCAGCAGCCAGGGGGCCGACTACACCTTC. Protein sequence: CASSQGADYTF.

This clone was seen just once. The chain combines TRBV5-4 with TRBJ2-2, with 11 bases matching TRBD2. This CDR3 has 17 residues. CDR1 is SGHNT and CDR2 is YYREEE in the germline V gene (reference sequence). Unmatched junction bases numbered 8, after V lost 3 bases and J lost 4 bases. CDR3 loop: CASSSVAGGSSTGELFF. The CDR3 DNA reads TGTGCCAGCAGCTCCGTAGCGGGGGGGAGTAGCACCGGGGAGCTGTTTTTT. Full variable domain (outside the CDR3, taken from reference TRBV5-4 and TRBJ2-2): ETGVTQSPTHLIKTRGQQVTLRCSSQSGHNTVSWYQQALGQGPQFIFQYYREEENGRGNFPPRFSGLQFPNYSSELNVNALELDDSALYLCASSSVAGGSSTGELFFGEGSRLTVL.

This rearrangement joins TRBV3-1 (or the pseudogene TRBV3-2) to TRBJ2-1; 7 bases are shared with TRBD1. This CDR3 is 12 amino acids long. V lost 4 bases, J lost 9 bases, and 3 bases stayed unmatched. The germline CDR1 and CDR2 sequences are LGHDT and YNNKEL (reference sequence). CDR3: CASSLTGFEQFF. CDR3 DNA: TGTGCCAGCAGCCTGACAGGGTTTGAGCAGTTCTTC.

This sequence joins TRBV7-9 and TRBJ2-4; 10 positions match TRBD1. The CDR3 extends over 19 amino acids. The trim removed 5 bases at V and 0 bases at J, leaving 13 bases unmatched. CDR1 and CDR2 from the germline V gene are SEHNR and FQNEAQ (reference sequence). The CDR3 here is CASSQKGQGEWIAKNIQYF. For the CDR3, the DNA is TGTGCCAGCAGCCAAAAAGGACAGGGGGAGTGGATAGCCAAAAACATTCAGTACTTC. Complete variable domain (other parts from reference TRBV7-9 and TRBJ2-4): DTGVSQNPRHKITKRGQNVTFRCDPISEHNRLYWYRQTLGQGPEFLTYFQNEAQLEKSRLLSDRFSAERPKGSFSTLEIQRTEQGDSAMYLCASSQKGQGEWIAKNIQYFGAGTRLSVL.